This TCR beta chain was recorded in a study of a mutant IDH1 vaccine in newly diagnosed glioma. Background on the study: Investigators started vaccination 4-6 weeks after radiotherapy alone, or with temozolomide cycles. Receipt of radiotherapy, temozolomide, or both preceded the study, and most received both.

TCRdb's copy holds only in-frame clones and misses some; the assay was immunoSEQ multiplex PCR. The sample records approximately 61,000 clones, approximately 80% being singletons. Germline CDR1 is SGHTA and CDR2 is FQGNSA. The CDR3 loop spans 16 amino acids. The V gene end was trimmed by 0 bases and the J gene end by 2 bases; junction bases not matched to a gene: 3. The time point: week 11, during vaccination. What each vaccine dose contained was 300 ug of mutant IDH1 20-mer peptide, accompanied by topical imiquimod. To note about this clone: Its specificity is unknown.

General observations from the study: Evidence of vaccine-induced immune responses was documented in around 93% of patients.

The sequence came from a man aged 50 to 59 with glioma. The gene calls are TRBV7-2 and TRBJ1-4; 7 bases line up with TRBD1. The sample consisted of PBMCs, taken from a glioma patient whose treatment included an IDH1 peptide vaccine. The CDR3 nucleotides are TGTGCCAGCAGCTTAGCCAAGGGGGCTACTAATGAAAAACTGTTTTTT. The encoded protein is CASSLAKGATNEKLFF.